This T cell receptor beta chain was found in a study of shared clonotypes between healthy human individuals. In the study's own analysis: Junction-only sequences without quality scores were provided by ImmunoSEQ, so filtering was different. TCRdb's copy holds only in-frame clones and misses some; the assay was immunoSEQ multiplex PCR. V and J calls and clone size come straight from that table; D and trimming were deduced from the DNA. Of about 590,000 clones listed, 95% to 96% were seen once; the top ten hold about 0.11%. Comment on this clone: Its antigen is currently unknown.

The CDR3 extends over 12 amino acids. V shed 10 bases and J shed 8 bases, with 17 bases lying between them. Germline CDR1 MNHEY, CDR2 SMNVEV (reference sequence). Naive CD8 populations comprised CD45RO-negative cells positively selected for CCR7, excluding terminally differentiated effector memory CD45RA+ cells. Study results and caveats: A handful of donors shared about 4.8% of their naive CD4 clonotypes. Among donors, the sharing of clonotypes was expected to be influenced by sequencing depth.

Sequenced sample: naive CD8+ T cells sorted from blood. The receptor was derived from a woman aged 25 to 39 in good health. This chain joins TRBV27 and TRBJ1-2; possibly TRBD1 for D (6 bases). Written as DNA, the CDR3 is TGTGCCACACGTTCGGGGGGCTTAGGCTACACCTTC. Translating gives CATRSGGLGYTF.